The 9 T cell receptor beta chains below were found in one sample sequenced in a study of CD8+ T cells in alopecia areata. Extraction and reverse transcription of RNA yielded cDNA as the sequencing template. Using immunoSEQ multiplex PCR, the repertoire was profiled, and TCRdb retains in-frame clones only, with some absent. The sample holds about 40,000 clones, roughly 92% seen once. The treatment here: oral pan-JAK inhibitor, 5-10 mg twice daily. Sequencing used CD8+ T cells sorted from blood, obtained at week 24, from a patient treated with tofacitinib. All receptors derive from a human donor with alopecia areata.

The chain employs TRBV27 and TRBJ2-5; D may match TRBD1 or TRBD2 (5 bases each). The V end was cut by 2 bases, the J end by 2 bases, with 27 bases between. Germline V gene data show CDR1 as MNHEY and CDR2 as SMNVEV (reference sequence). The CDR3 runs to 20 residues. Written as DNA, the CDR3 is TGTGCCAGCAGTTTACGCCCGACTTTTCCCGGGGCAACGGATCAAGAGACCCAGTACTTC. Encoded protein: CASSLRPTFPGATDQETQYF.

By sample share, this clone is large. The rearrangement links TRBV6-4 to TRBJ2-2; D remains ambiguous. In germline, CDR1 is MRHNA, CDR2 SNTAGT. This CDR3 spans 15 amino acids. Trimming removed 0 bases from V and 8 bases from J, with 13 bases in between. CDR3 sequence reads: CASSDSAVSSGELFF. For the CDR3, the DNA is TGTGCCAGCAGTGACTCGGCAGTTTCATCAGGGGAGCTGTTTTTT.

The J gene is TRBJ1-5, the V gene TRBV7-2; maybe TRBD1 (6 bases). The CDR3 has 13 residues. The V end was cut by 3 bases, the J end by 7 bases, with 10 bases between. From germline, CDR1 is SGHTA and CDR2 FQGNSA. The CDR3 here is CASSFGTNQPQHF. Here the CDR3 DNA reads TGTGCCAGCAGCTTTGGGACAAACCAGCCCCAGCATTTT.

The V and J genes are TRBV5-4 and TRBJ2-5; 11 nucleotides agree with TRBD2. The end of the DNA fits TRBJ2-7 better, so the J call may be wrong. The CDR3 has 17 amino acids. Per germline, CDR1 SGHNT and CDR2 YYREEE (reference sequence). CDR3 DNA: TGTGCCAGCAGCTTTACTAGCGGGGGACCGTTTCCCTACGAGCAGTACTTC. It encodes CASSFTSGGPFPYEQYF.

The chain couples TRBV28 to TRBJ2-5; 8 positions agree with TRBD1. With 1 base clipped from V and 0 bases from J, the junction kept 4 bases outside the gene matches. The CDR3 runs to 16 residues. CDR1 MDHEN and CDR2 SYDVKM come from the germline V gene. The CDR3 loop is CASSLLQGGYQETQYF. DNA for the CDR3: TGTGCCAGCAGTTTATTACAGGGGGGATACCAAGAGACCCAGTACTTC.

This clone came up once. The rearrangement links TRBV27 to TRBJ2-7, with 7 bases fitting TRBD2. CDR1 is MNHEY, CDR2 SMNVEV, per germline (reference sequence). This CDR3 is 18 amino acids long. V lost 0 bases to trimming and J lost 2 bases; unmatched junction nucleotides: 13. CDR3 in amino acids: CASSLSGSEGGAPYEQYF. As DNA, the CDR3 is TGTGCCAGCAGTTTATCAGGGAGTGAGGGAGGGGCCCCCTACGAGCAGTACTTC.

The chain carries TRBV4-2 and TRBJ2-7; TRBD2 matches at 8 bases. The CDR3 consists of 15 residues. The germline gives CDR1 LGHNA, CDR2 YNFKEQ. The trim removed 0 bases at V and 6 bases at J, leaving 7 bases unmatched. Here the CDR3 DNA reads TGTGCCAGCAGCCAAGAAAACGGGGGGGGGTCCGAGCAGTACTTC. Amino acid sequence: CASSQENGGGSEQYF.

The gene calls are TRBV6-1 and TRBJ2-1, with 10 bases lining up with TRBD2. Germline V lookup: CDR1 MNHNS, CDR2 SASEGT. This CDR3 has 15 residues. With V trimmed by 2 bases and J by 5 bases, 3 bases remained unmatched. CDR3 amino acids: CASSESGTSDNEQFF. DNA of the CDR3: TGTGCCAGCAGTGAATCCGGGACTAGCGACAATGAGCAGTTCTTC.

The J gene is TRBJ1-1, the V gene TRBV9; D gene unclear. V was shortened by 3 bases and J by 5 bases, with 5 bases between the two germline ends. The CDR3 totals 11 residues. Germline CDR1 SGDLS, CDR2 YYNGEE. CDR3 in amino acids: CASSASTEAFF. The DNA of the CDR3 is TGTGCCAGCAGCGCTTCGACTGAAGCTTTCTTT.